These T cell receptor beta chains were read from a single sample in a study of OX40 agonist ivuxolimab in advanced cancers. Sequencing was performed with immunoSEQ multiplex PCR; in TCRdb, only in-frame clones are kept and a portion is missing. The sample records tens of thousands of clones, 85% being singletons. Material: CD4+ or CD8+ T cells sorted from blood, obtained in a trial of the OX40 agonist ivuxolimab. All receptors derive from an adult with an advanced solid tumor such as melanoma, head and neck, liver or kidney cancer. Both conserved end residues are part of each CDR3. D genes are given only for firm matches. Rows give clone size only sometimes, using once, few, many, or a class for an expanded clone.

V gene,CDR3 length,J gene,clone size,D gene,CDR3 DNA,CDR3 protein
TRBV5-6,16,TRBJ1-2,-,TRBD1,TGTGCCAGCAGCCCTTACAGCATGCACAGGGGAAGTGGCTACACCTTC,CASSPYSMHRGSGYTF
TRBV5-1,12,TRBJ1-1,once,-,TGCGCCAGCAGTACGGGGGACACTGAAGCTTTCTTT,CASSTGDTEAFF
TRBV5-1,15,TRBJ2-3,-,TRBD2,TGCGCCAGCAGCTTGGAGCGGGGCCGGCCAGATACGCAGTATTTT,CASSLERGRPDTQYF
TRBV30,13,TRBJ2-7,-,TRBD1,TGTGCCTGGAGTACACAGGGGTTGGGCGAGCAGTACTTC,CAWSTQGLGEQYF
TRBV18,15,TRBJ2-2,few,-,TGTGCCAGCTCACCCCAGGGGACGAACACCGGGGAGCTGTTTTTT,CASSPQGTNTGELFF
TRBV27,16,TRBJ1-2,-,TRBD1,TGTGCCAGCAGTCCTAACGGGGTGGGGACAGTATATGGCTACACCTTC,CASSPNGVGTVYGYTF
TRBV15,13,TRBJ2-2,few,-,TGTGCCACCAGCAGAGAGAACACCGGGGAGCTGTTTTTT,CATSRENTGELFF
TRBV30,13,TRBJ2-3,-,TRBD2,TGTGCCAGTAGCGGGGGGAGCACAGATACGCAGTATTTT,CASSGGSTDTQYF
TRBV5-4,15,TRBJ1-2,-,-,TGTGCCAGCAGCCGCGAGGCTGGTTTTAACTATGGCTACACCTTC,CASSREAGFNYGYTF
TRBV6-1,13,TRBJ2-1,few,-,TGTGCCAGCAGGAGCGGTATTTGGTATGAGCAGTTCTTC,CASRSGIWYEQFF
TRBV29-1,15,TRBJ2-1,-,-,TGCAGCGTTGCGGGGCAAAAGGGGTTCTACAATGAGCAGTTCTTC,CSVAGQKGFYNEQFF
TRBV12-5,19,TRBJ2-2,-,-,TGTGCTAGTGGTTTGGTACTCCGGGGATTTACCTTGAACACCGGGGAGCTGTTTTTT,CASGLVLRGFTLNTGELFF
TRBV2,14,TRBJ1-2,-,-,TGTGCCAGCACCCAGAACAGGATCTTCGATGGCTACACCTTC,CASTQNRIFDGYTF
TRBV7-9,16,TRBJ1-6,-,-,TGTGCCAGCAGCTCCGCAGGAGGGGTTGGTCGTTCACCCCTCCACTTT,CASSSAGGVGRSPLHF
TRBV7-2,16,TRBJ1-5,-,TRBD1,TGTGCCAGCAGCCCCGACAGGGCGAATAGCAATCAGCCCCAGCATTTT,CASSPDRANSNQPQHF
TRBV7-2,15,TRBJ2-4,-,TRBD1,TGTGCCAGCAGCTCATTACAGGGGCAGGGGAACATTCAGTACTTC,CASSSLQGQGNIQYF
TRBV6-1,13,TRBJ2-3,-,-,TGTGCCAGCAGTGAAGAAAGAAGAGATACGCAGTATTTT,CASSEERRDTQYF
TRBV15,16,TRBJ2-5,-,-,TGTGCCACCAGCAGAGATCGAGGGCAGGGGAGAGAGACCCAGTACTTC,CATSRDRGQGRETQYF
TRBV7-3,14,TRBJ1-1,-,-,TGTGCCAGCAGCTTAACGGAAGGTGGGACTGAAGCTTTCTTT,CASSLTEGGTEAFF
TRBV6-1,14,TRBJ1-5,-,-,TGTGCCAGCAGTAAGGACCGTAGGTTCCAGCCCCAGCATTTT,CASSKDRRFQPQHF
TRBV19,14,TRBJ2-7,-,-,TGTGCCAGTAGTATTCGGACAGACTACTACGAGCAGTACTTC,CASSIRTDYYEQYF
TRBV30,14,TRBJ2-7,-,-,TGTGCCTGGAGTGTACAAGAGATGCTCTACGAGCAGTACTTC,CAWSVQEMLYEQYF
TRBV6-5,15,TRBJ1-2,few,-,TGTGCCAGCAGTCCCCCCGGGGCCCGATACTATGGCTACACCTTC,CASSPPGARYYGYTF
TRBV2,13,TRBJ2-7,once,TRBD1,TGTGCCAGCAGGCCGACAGGGCTCTACGAGCAGTACTTC,CASRPTGLYEQYF
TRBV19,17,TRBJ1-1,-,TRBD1,TGTGCCAGTAGCCTCGCCGGGACAGGCGTCCGGAACACTGAAGCTTTCTTT,CASSLAGTGVRNTEAFF
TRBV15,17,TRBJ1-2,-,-,TGTGCCACCAGCCGCCGAACCCCGGGACGGATTAACTATGGCTACACCTTC,CATSRRTPGRINYGYTF
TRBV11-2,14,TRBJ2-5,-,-,TGTGCCAGCAGCTCGGAATTGGATGGGGAGACCCAGTACTTC,CASSSELDGETQYF
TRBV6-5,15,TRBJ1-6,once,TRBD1,TGTGCCAGCAGTCCCCGGGACAGGTATAATTCACCCCTCCACTTT,CASSPRDRYNSPLHF
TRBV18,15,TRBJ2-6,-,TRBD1,TGTGCCAGCTCACCCCCGAGGGGGCTAGACGCCGTCCTGACTTTC,CASSPPRGLDAVLTF
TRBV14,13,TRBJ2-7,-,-,TGTGCCAGCAGCCCCGTCGGGTTGGGCGAGCAGTACTTC,CASSPVGLGEQYF
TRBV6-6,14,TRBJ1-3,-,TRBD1,TGTGCCAGCAGGCATGGGACAGTCGGAAACACCATATATTTT,CASRHGTVGNTIYF
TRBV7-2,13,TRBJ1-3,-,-,TGTGCCAGCGGGAGATCTCCTGGAAACACCATATATTTT,CASGRSPGNTIYF
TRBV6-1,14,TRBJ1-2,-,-,TGTGCCAGCATCCGGGTCGGAACCAACTATGGCTACACCTTC,CASIRVGTNYGYTF
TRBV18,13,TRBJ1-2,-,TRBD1,TGTGCCAGCTCACAGACAGGGGAGTATGGCTACACCTTC,CASSQTGEYGYTF